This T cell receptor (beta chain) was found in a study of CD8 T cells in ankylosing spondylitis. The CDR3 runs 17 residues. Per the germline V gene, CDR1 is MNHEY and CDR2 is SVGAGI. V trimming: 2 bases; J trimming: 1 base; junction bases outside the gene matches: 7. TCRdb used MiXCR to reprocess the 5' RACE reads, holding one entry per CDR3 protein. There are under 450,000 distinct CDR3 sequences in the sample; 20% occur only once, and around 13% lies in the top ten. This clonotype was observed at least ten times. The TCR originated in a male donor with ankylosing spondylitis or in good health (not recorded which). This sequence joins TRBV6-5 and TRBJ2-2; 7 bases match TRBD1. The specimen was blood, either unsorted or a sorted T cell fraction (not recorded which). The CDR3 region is CASSYTRRTGNTGELFF. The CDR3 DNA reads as TGTGCCAGCAGTTACACCAGACGGACAGGGAACACCGGGGAGCTGTTTTTT.